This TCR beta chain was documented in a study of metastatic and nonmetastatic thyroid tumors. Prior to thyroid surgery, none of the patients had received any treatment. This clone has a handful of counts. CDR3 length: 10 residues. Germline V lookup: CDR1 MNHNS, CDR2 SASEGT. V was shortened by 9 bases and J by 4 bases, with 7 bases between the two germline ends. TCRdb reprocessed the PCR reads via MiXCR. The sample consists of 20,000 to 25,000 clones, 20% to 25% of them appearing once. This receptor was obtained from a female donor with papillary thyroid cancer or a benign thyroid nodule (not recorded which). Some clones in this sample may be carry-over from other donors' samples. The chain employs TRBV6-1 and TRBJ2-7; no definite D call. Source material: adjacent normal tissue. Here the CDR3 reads CASWGYEQYF. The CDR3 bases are TGTGCCAGTTGGGGTTACGAGCAGTACTTC.